This record looks at one TCR beta chain sequence and its context. No antigen is known for it. CDR1 is LGHNA, CDR2 YSLEER, per germline. Deletions cut 3 bases from V and 2 bases from J, with 9 bases between. This CDR3 comprises 14 residues. These data belong to a study of CD8 T cells in ankylosing spondylitis. Study outcomes and limitations: About 8 highly homologous variants made up a TCR beta motif, and this motif appeared characteristic of ankylosing spondylitis blood.

TCRdb re-derived calls from the 5' RACE reads in MiXCR, one entry per CDR3 protein. This table holds 250,000 to 350,000 distinct CDR3 sequences, around 20% found once. The receptor comes from a male donor with ankylosing spondylitis or in good health (not recorded which). The chain employs TRBV4-3 and TRBJ2-3, with TRBD2 as a possible D gene (5 bases). The sequenced material came from blood, either unsorted or a sorted T cell fraction (not recorded which). CDR3 bases: TGCGCCAGCAGCCAGACTACACCCACAGATACGCAGTATTTT. It encodes CASSQTTPTDTQYF.